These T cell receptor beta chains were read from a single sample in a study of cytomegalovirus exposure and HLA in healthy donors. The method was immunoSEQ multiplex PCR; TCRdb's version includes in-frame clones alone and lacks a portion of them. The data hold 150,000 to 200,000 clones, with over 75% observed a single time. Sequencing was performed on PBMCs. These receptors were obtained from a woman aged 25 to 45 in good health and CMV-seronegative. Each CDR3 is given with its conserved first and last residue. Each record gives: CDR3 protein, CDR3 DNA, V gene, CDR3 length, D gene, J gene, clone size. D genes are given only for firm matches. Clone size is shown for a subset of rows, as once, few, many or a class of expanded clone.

CDR3 protein: CASEGGAGTGELFF; CDR3 DNA: TGTGCCAGCGAGGGGGGGGCGGGCACCGGGGAGCTGTTTTTT; V gene: TRBV2; CDR3 length: 14; D gene: NA; J gene: TRBJ2-2; clone size: NA
CDR3 protein: CSVDTGTGILETQYF; CDR3 DNA: TGCAGCGTTGACACCGGGACAGGGATTCTAGAGACCCAGTACTTC; V gene: TRBV29-1; CDR3 length: 15; D gene: TRBD1; J gene: TRBJ2-5; clone size: few
CDR3 protein: CASSYSTGRSYNEQFF; CDR3 DNA: TGTGCCAGCAGTTACTCGACAGGTCGCTCCTACAATGAGCAGTTCTTC; V gene: TRBV6-5; CDR3 length: 16; D gene: NA; J gene: TRBJ2-1; clone size: NA
CDR3 protein: CASSAQTGVDQPQHF; CDR3 DNA: TGTGCCAGCAGCGCACAGACAGGGGTAGATCAGCCCCAGCATTTT; V gene: TRBV7-6; CDR3 length: 15; D gene: TRBD1; J gene: TRBJ1-5; clone size: NA
CDR3 protein: CASSEALPSVGRPQHF; CDR3 DNA: TGTGCCAGCAGTGAAGCGCTTCCGTCCGTCGGGAGGCCCCAGCATTTT; V gene: TRBV6-1; CDR3 length: 16; D gene: NA; J gene: TRBJ1-5; clone size: NA
CDR3 protein: CASSPLAGVDTQYF; CDR3 DNA: TGCGCCAGCAGCCCACTAGCGGGCGTGGATACGCAGTATTTT; V gene: TRBV5-1; CDR3 length: 14; D gene: TRBD2; J gene: TRBJ2-3; clone size: once
CDR3 protein: CAWDPGQAEKLFF; CDR3 DNA: TGTGCCTGGGATCCGGGACAGGCCGAAAAACTGTTTTTT; V gene: TRBV30; CDR3 length: 13; D gene: TRBD1; J gene: TRBJ1-4; clone size: NA
CDR3 protein: CASSFSTGYEQYF; CDR3 DNA: TGTGCCAGCAGCTTCAGCACGGGTTACGAGCAGTACTTC; V gene: TRBV27; CDR3 length: 13; D gene: NA; J gene: TRBJ2-7; clone size: once
CDR3 protein: CASSLNSPAYEQYF; CDR3 DNA: TGCGCCAGCAGCTTGAACAGCCCCGCCTACGAGCAGTACTTC; V gene: TRBV5-1; CDR3 length: 14; D gene: NA; J gene: TRBJ2-7; clone size: NA
CDR3 protein: CASSSGDGFGSPLHF; CDR3 DNA: TGTGCCAGCAGCTCCGGGGATGGGTTTGGTTCACCCCTCCACTTT; V gene: TRBV7-8; CDR3 length: 15; D gene: NA; J gene: TRBJ1-6; clone size: NA
CDR3 protein: CAWSGGSSPYEQYF; CDR3 DNA: TGTGCCTGGAGTGGAGGCTCCAGCCCCTACGAGCAGTACTTC; V gene: TRBV30; CDR3 length: 14; D gene: NA; J gene: TRBJ2-7; clone size: NA
CDR3 protein: CASSETGISYGYTF; CDR3 DNA: TGTGCCAGCAGCGAGACAGGGATCAGCTATGGCTACACCTTC; V gene: TRBV28; CDR3 length: 14; D gene: TRBD1; J gene: TRBJ1-2; clone size: NA
CDR3 protein: CASSQDIGQGANTGELFF; CDR3 DNA: TGCGCCAGCAGCCAGGACATAGGACAGGGGGCGAACACCGGGGAGCTGTTTTTT; V gene: TRBV4-1; CDR3 length: 18; D gene: TRBD1; J gene: TRBJ2-2; clone size: NA
CDR3 protein: CASSPLGGAVTEQFF; CDR3 DNA: TGCGCCAGCAGTCCCCTGGGGGGGGCGGTAACCGAGCAGTTCTTC; V gene: TRBV5-1; CDR3 length: 15; D gene: NA; J gene: TRBJ2-1; clone size: NA
CDR3 protein: CASSFSDREKLFF; CDR3 DNA: TGTGCCAGCAGCTTTTCGGACAGGGAGAAACTGTTTTTT; V gene: TRBV7-9; CDR3 length: 13; D gene: TRBD1; J gene: TRBJ1-4; clone size: NA
CDR3 protein: CASSLRALTANYGYTF; CDR3 DNA: TGTGCCAGCAGCCTCAGGGCACTGACCGCTAACTATGGCTACACCTTC; V gene: TRBV5-8; CDR3 length: 16; D gene: NA; J gene: TRBJ1-2; clone size: NA
CDR3 protein: CASSEVQGRGYTF; CDR3 DNA: TGTGCCAGCAGCGAAGTACAGGGGAGAGGCTACACCTTC; V gene: TRBV5-4; CDR3 length: 13; D gene: TRBD1; J gene: TRBJ1-2; clone size: NA
CDR3 protein: CASSPDSGSGNTIYF; CDR3 DNA: TGCGCCAGCAGCCCAGACAGTGGCTCTGGAAACACCATATATTTT; V gene: TRBV4-1; CDR3 length: 15; D gene: NA; J gene: TRBJ1-3; clone size: NA
CDR3 protein: CASSLGTRRNSPLHF; CDR3 DNA: TGCGCCAGCAGCTTGGGGACTAGGCGTAATTCACCCCTCCACTTT; V gene: TRBV5-1; CDR3 length: 15; D gene: NA; J gene: TRBJ1-6; clone size: once
CDR3 protein: CASSRDSGNTIYF; CDR3 DNA: TGTGCCAGCAGCCGGGACAGTGGAAACACCATATATTTT; V gene: TRBV11-3; CDR3 length: 13; D gene: TRBD1; J gene: TRBJ1-3; clone size: NA
CDR3 protein: CASSLEGGLGDFYEQYF; CDR3 DNA: TGTGCCAGCAGCTTAGAGGGGGGTTTAGGCGATTTCTACGAGCAGTACTTC; V gene: TRBV11-2; CDR3 length: 17; D gene: NA; J gene: TRBJ2-7; clone size: NA
CDR3 protein: CASSFRMNTEAFF; CDR3 DNA: TGTGCCAGCAGCTTCAGAATGAACACTGAAGCTTTCTTT; V gene: TRBV7-6; CDR3 length: 13; D gene: NA; J gene: TRBJ1-1; clone size: NA
CDR3 protein: CASSLGLLAGEWEQFF; CDR3 DNA: TGCGCCAGCAGCTTGGGCCTACTAGCGGGGGAATGGGAGCAGTTCTTC; V gene: TRBV5-1; CDR3 length: 16; D gene: TRBD2; J gene: TRBJ2-1; clone size: NA
CDR3 protein: CASSPWYREGQPQHF; CDR3 DNA: TGTGCCAGCAGCCCTTGGTACAGGGAGGGCCAGCCCCAGCATTTT; V gene: TRBV2; CDR3 length: 15; D gene: NA; J gene: TRBJ1-5; clone size: NA
CDR3 protein: CSVVAGTGLGYTF; CDR3 DNA: TGCAGCGTTGTAGCCGGGACAGGGCTTGGCTACACCTTC; V gene: TRBV29-1; CDR3 length: 13; D gene: TRBD1; J gene: TRBJ1-2; clone size: NA
CDR3 protein: CASSLYGQGGQPQHF; CDR3 DNA: TGTGCCAGCAGCTTATACGGGCAGGGAGGACAGCCCCAGCATTTT; V gene: TRBV7-9; CDR3 length: 15; D gene: NA; J gene: TRBJ1-5; clone size: NA
CDR3 protein: CASSQESPGTQYF; CDR3 DNA: TGTGCCAGCAGCCAAGAGAGCCCGGGGACGCAGTATTTT; V gene: TRBV4-2; CDR3 length: 13; D gene: NA; J gene: TRBJ2-3; clone size: few
CDR3 protein: CASSFGEGTEAFF; CDR3 DNA: TGTGCCAGCAGCTTTGGGGAGGGCACTGAAGCTTTCTTT; V gene: TRBV11-2; CDR3 length: 13; D gene: NA; J gene: TRBJ1-1; clone size: NA
CDR3 protein: CAISEPTGSHGYTF; CDR3 DNA: TGTGCCATCAGTGAGCCTACAGGATCCCATGGCTACACCTTC; V gene: TRBV10-3; CDR3 length: 14; D gene: NA; J gene: TRBJ1-2; clone size: few
CDR3 protein: CASRLGGGGNTIYF; CDR3 DNA: TGTGCCAGCAGGTTGGGGGGAGGTGGAAACACCATATATTTT; V gene: TRBV7-9; CDR3 length: 14; D gene: NA; J gene: TRBJ1-3; clone size: NA
CDR3 protein: CAISETVGVQPQHF; CDR3 DNA: TGTGCCATCAGTGAGACGGTGGGCGTCCAGCCCCAGCATTTT; V gene: TRBV10-3; CDR3 length: 14; D gene: NA; J gene: TRBJ1-5; clone size: once
CDR3 protein: CSARTGDEQYF; CDR3 DNA: TGCAGTGCCCGGACAGGGGATGAGCAGTACTTC; V gene: TRBV20-1; CDR3 length: 11; D gene: TRBD1; J gene: TRBJ2-7; clone size: NA
CDR3 protein: CASSVDIQETQYF; CDR3 DNA: TGTGCCAGCAGCGTAGATATCCAAGAGACCCAGTACTTC; V gene: TRBV9; CDR3 length: 13; D gene: NA; J gene: TRBJ2-5; clone size: NA
CDR3 protein: CASTLQSSYNSPLHF; CDR3 DNA: TGTGCCAGCACTCTACAGAGCTCCTATAATTCACCCCTCCACTTT; V gene: TRBV6-5; CDR3 length: 15; D gene: NA; J gene: TRBJ1-6; clone size: once
CDR3 protein: CASSSGDSSGNTIYF; CDR3 DNA: TGTGCCAGCAGCTCCGGCGACAGCTCTGGAAACACCATATATTTT; V gene: TRBV11-3; CDR3 length: 15; D gene: NA; J gene: TRBJ1-3; clone size: NA
CDR3 protein: CASSIDRTSGGFGDEQFF; CDR3 DNA: TGTGCCAGTAGTATAGACCGGACTAGCGGGGGGTTCGGCGATGAGCAGTTCTTC; V gene: TRBV19; CDR3 length: 18; D gene: TRBD2; J gene: TRBJ2-1; clone size: NA
CDR3 protein: CASSVGTSLQETQYF; CDR3 DNA: TGTGCCAGCAGCGTCGGGACTAGCCTTCAAGAGACCCAGTACTTC; V gene: TRBV9; CDR3 length: 15; D gene: TRBD2; J gene: TRBJ2-5; clone size: NA
CDR3 protein: CATSRVRDMPYGYTF; CDR3 DNA: TGTGCCACCAGCAGAGTTCGGGACATGCCTTATGGCTACACCTTC; V gene: TRBV15; CDR3 length: 15; D gene: NA; J gene: TRBJ1-2; clone size: NA
CDR3 protein: CASSMKTALYGYTF; CDR3 DNA: TGTGCCAGTAGTATGAAGACAGCCCTGTATGGCTACACCTTC; V gene: TRBV19; CDR3 length: 14; D gene: NA; J gene: TRBJ1-2; clone size: NA
CDR3 protein: CASSGQGVTGNTIYF; CDR3 DNA: TGTGCCAGCAGCGGACAGGGTGTGACTGGAAACACCATATATTTT; V gene: TRBV9; CDR3 length: 15; D gene: TRBD1; J gene: TRBJ1-3; clone size: once
CDR3 protein: CASSLGFLAAFF; CDR3 DNA: TGCGCCAGCAGCTTGGGTTTTCTTGCGGCTTTCTTT; V gene: TRBV5-1; CDR3 length: 12; D gene: NA; J gene: TRBJ1-1; clone size: NA
CDR3 protein: CASSLGQGYGYTF; CDR3 DNA: TGTGCCAGTAGTCTCGGACAGGGCTATGGCTACACCTTC; V gene: TRBV19; CDR3 length: 13; D gene: TRBD1; J gene: TRBJ1-2; clone size: few
CDR3 protein: CSVVRGNTNTGELFF; CDR3 DNA: TGCAGCGTTGTTAGGGGGAATACGAACACCGGGGAGCTGTTTTTT; V gene: TRBV29-1; CDR3 length: 15; D gene: NA; J gene: TRBJ2-2; clone size: NA
CDR3 protein: CASRAGTGDHYEQYF; CDR3 DNA: TGTGCCAGCAGGGCAGGGACAGGGGACCACTACGAGCAGTACTTC; V gene: TRBV27; CDR3 length: 15; D gene: TRBD1; J gene: TRBJ2-7; clone size: NA
CDR3 protein: CASSEGGTGSYNSPLHF; CDR3 DNA: TGCGCCAGCAGTGAGGGGGGGACAGGCTCCTATAATTCACCCCTCCACTTT; V gene: TRBV10-1; CDR3 length: 17; D gene: TRBD1; J gene: TRBJ1-6; clone size: NA
CDR3 protein: CASSYSTGTGFHEQYF; CDR3 DNA: TGTGCCAGCAGTTACTCCACCGGGACAGGGTTCCACGAGCAGTACTTC; V gene: TRBV6-5; CDR3 length: 16; D gene: TRBD1; J gene: TRBJ2-7; clone size: once
CDR3 protein: CASSGAGGSEQYF; CDR3 DNA: TGTGCCAGTAGTGGAGCAGGGGGTAGCGAGCAGTACTTC; V gene: TRBV19; CDR3 length: 13; D gene: TRBD1; J gene: TRBJ2-7; clone size: NA
CDR3 protein: CASSLVDERTEAFF; CDR3 DNA: TGTGCCAGCAGCTTGGTAGACGAGAGGACTGAAGCTTTCTTT; V gene: TRBV5-8; CDR3 length: 14; D gene: NA; J gene: TRBJ1-1; clone size: NA
CDR3 protein: CASSLFTGSDNEQFF; CDR3 DNA: TGTGCCAGCAGCTTGTTTACAGGAAGTGACAATGAGCAGTTCTTC; V gene: TRBV5-4; CDR3 length: 15; D gene: NA; J gene: TRBJ2-1; clone size: once
CDR3 protein: CASSLSWTGETEAFF; CDR3 DNA: TGTGCCAGCAGCTTATCCTGGACAGGGGAAACTGAAGCTTTCTTT; V gene: TRBV7-6; CDR3 length: 15; D gene: TRBD1; J gene: TRBJ1-1; clone size: NA
CDR3 protein: CASSEEDRTRSYEQYF; CDR3 DNA: TGTGCCAGCAGTGAGGAGGACAGGACCCGCTCCTACGAGCAGTACTTC; V gene: TRBV25-1; CDR3 length: 16; D gene: TRBD1; J gene: TRBJ2-7; clone size: NA
CDR3 protein: CASSLGYEQYF; CDR3 DNA: TGCGCCAGCAGCCTCGGGTACGAGCAGTACTTC; V gene: TRBV5-1; CDR3 length: 11; D gene: NA; J gene: TRBJ2-7; clone size: NA
CDR3 protein: CASSQLAGAGELFF; CDR3 DNA: TGTGCCAGCAGTCAACTAGCGGGGGCCGGGGAGCTGTTTTTT; V gene: TRBV2; CDR3 length: 14; D gene: TRBD2; J gene: TRBJ2-2; clone size: NA
CDR3 protein: CASSPEAAYSYNSPLHF; CDR3 DNA: TGTGCCAGCAGCCCAGAGGCAGCCTACTCCTATAATTCACCCCTCCACTTT; V gene: TRBV5-8; CDR3 length: 17; D gene: NA; J gene: TRBJ1-6; clone size: once
CDR3 protein: CASSLGLGYEQYF; CDR3 DNA: TGTGCCAGCAGCCTCGGACTAGGGTACGAGCAGTACTTC; V gene: TRBV11-2; CDR3 length: 13; D gene: TRBD2; J gene: TRBJ2-7; clone size: once
CDR3 protein: CASSRGGAGANVLTF; CDR3 DNA: TGTGCCAGCAGTCGAGGGGGGGCTGGGGCCAACGTCCTGACTTTC; V gene: TRBV2; CDR3 length: 15; D gene: NA; J gene: TRBJ2-6; clone size: NA
CDR3 protein: CASSEVGGTNYGYTF; CDR3 DNA: TGTGCCAGCAGTGAAGTGGGGGGAACGAACTATGGCTACACCTTC; V gene: TRBV6-1; CDR3 length: 15; D gene: NA; J gene: TRBJ1-2; clone size: NA
CDR3 protein: CATRSDRAPEAFF; CDR3 DNA: TGTGCCACCCGTTCGGACAGGGCCCCTGAAGCTTTCTTT; V gene: TRBV10-3; CDR3 length: 13; D gene: TRBD1; J gene: TRBJ1-1; clone size: once
CDR3 protein: CASSLFQGSGYTF; CDR3 DNA: TGCGCCAGCAGCTTGTTCCAGGGCAGTGGCTACACCTTC; V gene: TRBV5-1; CDR3 length: 13; D gene: NA; J gene: TRBJ1-2; clone size: NA